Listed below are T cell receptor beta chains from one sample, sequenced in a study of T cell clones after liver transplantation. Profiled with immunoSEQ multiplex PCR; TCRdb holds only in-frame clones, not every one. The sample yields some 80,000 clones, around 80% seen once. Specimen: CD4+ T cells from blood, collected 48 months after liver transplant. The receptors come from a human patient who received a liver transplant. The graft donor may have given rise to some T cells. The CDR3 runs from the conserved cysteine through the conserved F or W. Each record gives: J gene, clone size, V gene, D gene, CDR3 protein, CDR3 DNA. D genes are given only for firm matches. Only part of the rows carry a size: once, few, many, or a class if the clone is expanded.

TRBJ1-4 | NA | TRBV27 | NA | CASSFGGPGLATNEKLFF | TGTGCCAGCAGTTTCGGCGGGCCTGGCCTTGCAACTAATGAAAAACTGTTTTTT
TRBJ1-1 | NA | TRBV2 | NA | CASSPEVLSEAFF | TGTGCCAGCAGCCCGGAAGTCCTCTCTGAAGCTTTCTTT
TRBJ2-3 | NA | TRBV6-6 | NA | CASSNAKTTDTQYF | TGTGCCAGCAGTAACGCGAAAACTACAGATACGCAGTATTTT
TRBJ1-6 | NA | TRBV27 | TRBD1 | CASSPRQGRNSPLHF | TGTGCCAGCAGTCCGAGACAGGGGCGCAATTCACCCCTCCACTTT
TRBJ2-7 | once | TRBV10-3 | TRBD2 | CATLTSGRVEYF | TGTGCCACCCTGACTAGCGGGAGGGTAGAGTACTTC
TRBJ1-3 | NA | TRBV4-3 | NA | CASSQDWGAFSGNTIYF | TGCGCCAGCAGCCAAGACTGGGGGGCCTTCTCTGGAAACACCATATATTTT
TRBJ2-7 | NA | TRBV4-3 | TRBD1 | CASSQETGAYEQYF | TGCGCCAGCAGCCAAGAGACAGGGGCCTACGAGCAGTACTTC
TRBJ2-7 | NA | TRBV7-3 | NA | CASSLGNSGASEQYF | TGTGCCAGCAGCCTCGGTAATTCGGGGGCGTCCGAGCAGTACTTC
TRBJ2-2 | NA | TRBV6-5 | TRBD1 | CASTRQGRNTGELFF | TGTGCCAGCACCCGACAGGGGAGAAACACCGGGGAGCTGTTTTTT
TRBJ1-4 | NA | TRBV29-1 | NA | CSVASSGGEKLFF | TGCAGCGTCGCAAGTTCGGGGGGGGAAAAACTGTTTTTT
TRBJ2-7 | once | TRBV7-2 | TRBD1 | CASSLAGTGGEEQYF | TGTGCCAGCAGCTTAGCCGGGACAGGGGGCGAAGAGCAGTACTTC
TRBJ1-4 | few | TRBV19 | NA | CASTNGGTNEKLFF | TGTGCCAGTACCAATGGGGGGACTAATGAAAAACTGTTTTTT
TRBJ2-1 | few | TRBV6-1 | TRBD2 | CASSEAGGPFEQFF | TGTGCCAGCAGTGAGGCGGGGGGGCCGTTTGAGCAGTTCTTC
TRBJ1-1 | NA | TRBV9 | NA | CASSVLSGTSTEAFF | TGTGCCAGCAGCGTTCTGTCAGGGACTTCCACTGAAGCTTTCTTT
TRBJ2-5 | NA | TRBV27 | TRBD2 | CASTGLAGETQYF | TGTGCCAGCACGGGACTAGCGGGAGAGACCCAGTACTTC
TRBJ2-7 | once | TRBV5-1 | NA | CASTDGGHYEQYF | TGCGCCAGCACTGATGGGGGCCACTACGAGCAGTACTTC
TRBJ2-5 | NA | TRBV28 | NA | CASQGQQETQYF | TGTGCCAGCCAAGGACAGCAAGAGACCCAGTACTTC
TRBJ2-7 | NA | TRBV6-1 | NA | CASSGYRGTAGYEQYF | TGTGCCAGCAGTGGCTATCGCGGGACAGCAGGTTACGAGCAGTACTTC